This T cell receptor (beta chain) derives from a study of blood T cell repertoires in COVID-19. Study as a whole: Collection of acute and convalescent COVID-19 samples took place in the United States, Italy and Spain. Sources were T cells, B-cell-depleted T cells, or PBMCs; the material itself was cDNA or gDNA.

As for this clone: The junction shows a germline mismatch at one end, possibly a read error.

Per the study methods: Reference gene primer amplification in the assay estimated nucleated cell counts. This table comes from immunoSEQ multiplex PCR, and its TCRdb copy is limited to in-frame clones, with some not included. That table supplies the V and J calls and clone size; D and trimming were determined from the DNA. The data contain around 100,000 clones, more than 90% of them singletons. Germline values: CDR1 SGHDN, CDR2 FVKESK. The CDR3 is 14 residues long. Sequences were obtained from peripheral blood. V usage is TRBV14 and J usage is TRBJ2-5; perhaps TRBD1 as D (6 bases). This receptor was identified in a man between 65 and 85 years old with acute or convalescent COVID-19. CDR3 loop: CASSQGQFVATQYF. For the CDR3, the DNA is TGTGCCAGTAGCCAAGGACAGTTTGTTGCGACCCAGTACTTC.